The sequence of this T cell receptor (beta chain) was determined in a study of technical replicates of blood from a few donors. Germline CDR1 SEHNR, CDR2 FQNEAQ (reference sequence). The CDR3 is 17 amino acids. The ends were cut back, 1 base at V and 4 bases at J, with 17 bases in the middle. Sequencing used immunoSEQ multiplex PCR; TCRdb keeps in-frame clones, though not all of them. The sample lists roughly 90,000 clones; approximately 94% were seen once. The chain has TRBV7-9 and TRBJ2-1; possibly TRBD1 for D (6 bases). This TCR derives from a human donor in good health. The sample consisted of T cells isolated from PBMCs. The CDR3 coding sequence is TGTGCCAGCAGCTTAGATACGGGACAAGAGAAGTACAATGAGCAGTTCTTC. Translating it yields CASSLDTGQEKYNEQFF. Full variable domain (rest looked up from reference TRBV7-9 and TRBJ2-1): DTGVSQNPRHKITKRGQNVTFRCDPISEHNRLYWYRQTLGQGPEFLTYFQNEAQLEKSRLLSDRFSAERPKGSFSTLEIQRTEQGDSAMYLCASSLDTGQEKYNEQFFGPGTRLTVL.